The next 14 T cell receptor beta chains were all read from a single sample in a study of cytomegalovirus exposure and HLA in healthy donors. PCR was performed using 60 Vbeta and 13 Jbeta primers. The method was immunoSEQ multiplex PCR; TCRdb's version includes in-frame clones alone and lacks a portion of them. The sample includes over 100,000 clones, around 84% of them seen just once. Sequenced sample: PBMCs. These receptors were obtained from a man aged 30 to 45 in good health and CMV-seropositive.

V and J are TRBV6-5 and TRBJ1-2, with a tentative D call TRBD1 (5 bases). Germline V lookup: CDR1 MNHEY, CDR2 SVGAGI. This CDR3 is built from 16 residues. V dropped 2 bases and J dropped 4 bases, with 17 bases sitting between them. Here the CDR3 reads CASSYAPIDSAYGYTF. The CDR3 DNA sequence: TGTGCCAGCAGTTACGCGCCGATTGACAGTGCCTATGGCTACACCTTC.

About this clone itself: Other nucleotide sequences in the sample specify the same CDR3. The chain links TRBV2 to TRBJ1-1, with a weak D call TRBD1 (6 bases). Germline assignment: CDR1 SNHLY and CDR2 FYNNEI. Trimming removed 6 bases from V and 4 bases from J, with 18 bases in between. The CDR3 spans 15 residues. The CDR3 nucleotides read TGTGCCAGCAGCCGATCGACAGGTGTAGGCACTGAAGCTTTCTTT. Its protein product is CASSRSTGVGTEAFF.

The J gene is TRBJ1-2, the V gene TRBV9; D unclear. CDR1 is SGDLS, CDR2 YYNGEE, per germline. Trimming removed 6 bases at V and 4 bases at J, with 16 bases between. The CDR3 spans 14 residues. CDR3: CASTSTGRGYGYTF. The CDR3 region has the DNA TGTGCCAGCACCTCGACGGGGAGAGGCTATGGCTACACCTTC.

V gene TRBV2 combines with J gene TRBJ2-7, with TRBD1 matching over 8 bases. This CDR3 is 14 amino acids long. Looked up from germline, CDR1 is SNHLY and CDR2 is FYNNEI. V lost 7 bases, J lost 3 bases, and 8 bases stayed unmatched. In DNA, the CDR3 is TGTGCCAGCACTGAGACAGGGGAATACTACGAGCAGTACTTC. Translating gives CASTETGEYYEQYF.

The chain combines TRBV4-2 with TRBJ1-6; 7 nucleotides align to TRBD1. The CDR3 consists of 14 residues. V gave up 4 bases and J gave up 8 bases; unmatched junction bases: 5. Germline V gene data show CDR1 as LGHNA and CDR2 as YNFKEQ. The CDR3 sequence is CASSRDRVDSPLHF. DNA of the CDR3: TGTGCCAGCAGCCGCGACAGGGTAGATTCACCCCTCCACTTT.

This clone has a single count. The V and J genes are TRBV7-9 and TRBJ1-2; D gene uncertain. This CDR3 is built from 14 residues. Germline values: CDR1 SEHNR, CDR2 FQNEAQ (reference sequence). V lost 3 bases and J lost 4, with 12 bases in between. This CDR3 is CASSFMGQSYGYTF. Written as DNA, the CDR3 is TGTGCCAGCAGCTTTATGGGCCAGAGCTATGGCTACACCTTC.

The rearrangement links TRBV5-1 to TRBJ2-1; TRBD2 matches 7 bases. The ends lost 6 bases at V and 0 bases at J; junction bases unmatched: 3. Germline V gene sequence: CDR1 SGHRS, CDR2 YFSETQ. The length of the CDR3 is 14 residues. The CDR3 sequence is CASTTSASYNEQFF. The CDR3 DNA reads as TGCGCCAGCACAACTAGCGCCTCCTACAATGAGCAGTTCTTC.

The chain recombines TRBV19 with TRBJ2-5; 8 bases are shared with TRBD1. V shed 1 base, J shed 5 bases, and the junction held 6 bases outside the gene matches. Germline values: CDR1 LNHDA, CDR2 SQIVND (reference sequence). This CDR3 region has 15 residues. The CDR3 nucleotides read TGTGCCAGTAGTATAGGAGCCAGGGGGCTTGAGACCCAGTACTTC. Its translation is CASSIGARGLETQYF. The full variable domain, completed using reference TRBV19 and TRBJ2-5, is DGGITQSPKYLFRKEGQNVTLSCEQNLNHDAMYWYRQDPGQGLRLIYYSQIVNDFQKGDIAEGYSVSREKKESFPLTVTSAQKNPTAFYLCASSIGARGLETQYFGPGTRLLVL.

The chain joins TRBV5-6 to TRBJ2-7, with D tentatively TRBD2 (6 bases). CDR1 is SGHDT and CDR2 is YYEEEE in the germline V gene. The V gene lost 1 base and the J gene lost 5 bases, with 10 bases spanning the gap. CDR3 size: 13 residues. The CDR3 DNA follows: TGTGCCAGCAGCTTGACTAGCACGGACGAGCAGTACTTC. Encoded protein: CASSLTSTDEQYF.

This clone was detected once. The V call is TRBV28, the J call TRBJ2-7, with TRBD1 matching over 8 bases. CDR1 is MDHEN and CDR2 is SYDVKM in the germline V gene. This CDR3 spans 15 amino acids. V shed 3 bases, J shed 3 bases, and the junction held 7 bases outside the gene matches. CDR3 region: CASSFSGTGLYEQYV. The DNA of the CDR3 is TGTGCCAGCAGTTTTTCCGGGACAGGCCTCTACGAGCAGTACGTC.

This clone was counted once. This chain uses TRBV27 with TRBJ1-2; D gene uncertain. Trimming cost V 4 bases and J 1 base, with 16 bases left between them. Germline CDR1 and CDR2: MNHEY and SMNVEV (reference sequence). The CDR3 contains 16 residues. CDR3 nucleotides: TGTGCCAGCAGTTCCTCCCGCGGGGAGATTAACTATGGCTACACCTTC. Translating gives CASSSSRGEINYGYTF.

V usage is TRBV28 and J usage is TRBJ1-4; TRBD1 matches at 8 bases. V dropped 4 bases and J dropped 4; count of bases not matched to a gene: 11. This CDR3 is built from 17 residues. CDR1 and CDR2 (germline): MDHEN, SYDVKM. CDR3 sequence: CASSSLRGTGRNEKLFF. In DNA, the CDR3 is TGTGCCAGCAGTTCCTTGAGGGGGACAGGCCGTAATGAAAAACTGTTTTTT.

The chain links TRBV19 to TRBJ2-1; 8 bases are shared with TRBD2. The CDR3 extends over 18 amino acids. Germline loops: CDR1 LNHDA, CDR2 SQIVND (reference sequence). The junction had 14 bases not matched to a gene; V was cut back by 4 bases and J by 3 bases. The CDR3 nucleotides read TGTGCCAGTAGTACCGGACCCGGGAGGGAGAGGGGCTACAATGAGCAGTTCTTC. Amino acid sequence: CASSTGPGRERGYNEQFF. Variable domain in full (rest from reference TRBV19 and TRBJ2-1): DGGITQSPKYLFRKEGQNVTLSCEQNLNHDAMYWYRQDPGQGLRLIYYSQIVNDFQKGDIAEGYSVSREKKESFPLTVTSAQKNPTAFYLCASSTGPGRERGYNEQFFGPGTRLTVL.

The V gene is TRBV21-1, the J gene TRBJ2-7; the D call of TRBD2 is as the table states it, not checked on the DNA. TRBV21-1 is noted as a pseudogene. The CDR3 contains 16 residues. The CDR3 sequence: CASSKGLAGISYEQYV. CDR3 in DNA: TGTGCCAGCAGCAAAGGACTAGCGGGAATATCCTACGAGCAGTACGTC.